This TCR beta chain was found in a study of T cell responses to AZD1222 COVID-19 vaccine. The V gene's germline CDR1 is SGHRS and CDR2 YFSETQ. This CDR3 region has 17 residues. J was trimmed by 4 bases and V by 4 bases; bases with no gene match: 7. Using immunoSEQ multiplex PCR, the repertoire was profiled, and TCRdb retains in-frame clones only, with some absent. The sample has 86,000 or so clones; 90% to 95% are singletons. Study-level points and caveats: Vaccine-associated CD4 TCRs ranged over spike, dominating at 160-218 and 743-854. The study reported that nearly half of spike-specific TCRs target unmutated variant regions. Repertoire collection took place solely once the T cell response had peaked. Clonal diversity may have been underestimated in mostly white British donors.

Worth noting for this clone: Its antigen is unidentified.

The gene calls are TRBV5-1 and TRBJ2-3, with TRBD2 matching over 15 bases. Sequences were derived from peripheral blood, sampled on day 0 of MenACWY control vaccination. This clonotype originated in an adult in good health. The CDR3 spells CASSNRGLAGGADTQYF. CDR3 in DNA: TGCGCCAGCAGCAACCGGGGACTAGCGGGAGGTGCAGATACGCAGTATTTT.